This T cell receptor beta chain was captured by sequencing in a study of shared clonotypes between healthy human individuals. Broader study findings: Clonotype sharing among donors was thought likely to change with sequencing depth.

About this clone itself: Antigen unknown.

The CDR3 extends over 15 amino acids. The germline V gene has CDR1 SQVTM and CDR2 ANQGSEA. Trimming removed 5 bases from V and 2 bases from J, with 16 bases in between. Every subset's genomic DNA went evenly onto several immunoSEQ plates. Sequencing used immunoSEQ multiplex PCR; TCRdb keeps in-frame clones, though not all of them. The sample has around 940,000 clones, 76% seen once. The sample comprised memory CD4+ T cells sorted from blood. The sample's subset: CD45RA-negative fraction. The clonotype originates from a man aged 18 to 29 in good health. V gene TRBV29-1 combines with J gene TRBJ1-5; the D gene is possibly TRBD1 (6 bases). CDR3 in amino acids: CSVSYGGGGNQPQHF. The CDR3 nucleotides read TGCAGCGTTTCCTACGGAGGGGGAGGCAATCAGCCCCAGCATTTT.